Below are 23 T cell receptor beta chains sequenced from a single sample in a study of T cell repertoires in cytomegalovirus infection (dated by TCRdb to the late 2010s). The sequencer listed for this sample is Illumina HiSeq 1500. The public reads were reprocessed in TCRdb via fastp at Q25 and MiXCR, keeping in-frame beta chains. A single entry per CDR3 protein holds the most common genes and DNA from its merged rows. The sample table holds approximately 500,000 distinct CDR3 sequences, of which about 25% were seen once. In total, the top ten clones hold under 15% of the sample. The sequenced sample consisted of PBMCs. These receptors came from a human donor in good health (CMV status not recorded). Some clones in this sample may be carry-over from other donors' samples.

This clonotype was counted between two and nine times. The CDR3: CAISVANYGYTF. CDR3 DNA: TGTGCCATCAGTGTGGCTAACTATGGCTACACCTTC. The gene calls are TRBV10-3 and TRBJ1-2; the D is unclear. From germline, CDR1 is ENHRY and CDR2 SYGVKD. This CDR3 region has 12 residues. V was shortened by 4 bases and J by 0 bases, with 3 bases between the two germline ends.

This clonotype was seen a handful of times. This chain joins TRBV10-3 and TRBJ2-7; weak D call: TRBD2 (6 bases). V was pared by 7 bases and J by 5 bases, with 15 bases between. The V gene's germline CDR1 is ENHRY and CDR2 SYGVKD. This CDR3 has 13 residues. In DNA, the CDR3 is TGTGCCATCATTTGGCGGGAAATCCACGAGCAGTACGTC. Protein product: CAIIWREIHEQYV.

V is TRBV9 and J is TRBJ2-3; D remains ambiguous. The germline gives CDR1 SGDLS, CDR2 YYNGEE. The V end lost 0 bases, the J end lost 2 bases, and 7 bases lay between the germline ends. This CDR3 contains 14 residues. DNA of the CDR3: TGTGCCAGCAGCGTAGCCTTCTTCACAGATACGCAGTATTTT. Residues: CASSVAFFTDTQYF.

J is TRBJ2-2 and V is TRBV7-3, with 13 nucleotides matching TRBD2. The CDR3 is 19 amino acids. With V trimmed by 1 base and J by 1 base, 6 bases remained unmatched. CDR1 and CDR2 from the germline V gene are SGHTA and FQGTGA. CDR3 DNA sequence: TGTGCCAGCAGCTTAATCGGACTAGCGGGGGTAGAGAACACCGGGGAGCTGTTTTTT. Translation gives CASSLIGLAGVENTGELFF.

In its sample, this clonotype was seen a few times. The rearrangement uses TRBV5-6 and TRBJ2-1; D is unclear. V lost 3 bases to trimming and J lost 9 bases, with 16 bases between them. Germline CDR1 SGHDT, CDR2 YYEEEE. The CDR3 contains 14 residues. CDR3 nucleotides: TGTGCCAGCAGCTCCAAATTTGGTGGACGTGAGCAGTTCTTC. It codes for CASSSKFGGREQFF.

This clonotype was observed once. The chain uses TRBV9 and TRBJ2-5; weak D call: TRBD2 (6 bases). The CDR3 has 13 amino acids. Germline lookup yields CDR1 SGDLS and CDR2 YYNGEE. The V end lost 2 bases, the J end lost 5 bases, and 10 bases lay between the germline ends. This CDR3 is CASSVRTTETQYF. In nucleotides, the CDR3 is TGTGCCAGCAGCGTTCGGACTACGGAGACCCAGTACTTC.

This clonotype occurred a few times. This chain connects TRBV28 to TRBJ2-7, with 12 positions matching TRBD2. This CDR3 has 15 amino acids. CDR1 MDHEN and CDR2 SYDVKM come from the germline V gene. Germline trimming cut 6 bases from V and 3 bases from J; bases unmatched to any gene: 6. CDR3 DNA sequence: TGTGCCAGCAGGGATACTAGCGGGGGGAGCTACGAGCAGTACTTC. It encodes CASRDTSGGSYEQYF.

The J gene is TRBJ1-2, the V gene TRBV7-2; D gene uncertain. Trimming cost V 8 bases and J 4 bases, with 14 bases left between them. CDR3 size: 13 residues. The germline V gene encodes CDR1 SGHTA and CDR2 FQGNSA. The CDR3 nucleotides read TGTGCCAGCGGGGATCCGGGCGTCTATGGCTACACCTTC. Its translation: CASGDPGVYGYTF.

A single count supports this clonotype. The chain is built from TRBV30 and TRBJ2-1; a weak D match, TRBD2 (5 bases). V lost 0 bases and J lost 7, with 10 bases in between. Looked up from germline, CDR1 is GTSNPN and CDR2 is SVGIG (reference sequence). The CDR3 contains 13 residues. The CDR3 protein is CAWSVRWENEQFF. For the CDR3, the DNA is TGTGCCTGGAGTGTACGGTGGGAGAATGAGCAGTTCTTC.

This clonotype was observed a few times. The CDR3 region has the DNA TGTGCCAGGAACCTCGAGCAGTACTTC. It translates to CARNLEQYF. V gene TRBV6-2 or TRBV6-3 combines with J gene TRBJ2-7; the D is unclear. Trimming removed 9 bases at V and 6 bases at J, with 6 bases between. The CDR3 is 9 residues long. Germline V CDR1 and CDR2: MNHEY, SVGEGT.

There are a few counts of this clonotype. V gene TRBV20-1 combines with J gene TRBJ2-3; 9 bases match TRBD2. CDR3 length: 16 amino acids. V shed 6 bases and J 2 bases; nucleotides not matched to a gene: 12. Germline assignment: CDR1 DFQATT and CDR2 SNEGSKA (reference sequence). CDR3 nucleotides: TGCAGTGCCACCTTGGGCCTAGCGGGAACCACAGATACGCAGTATTTT. It specifies CSATLGLAGTTDTQYF.

The table lists this clonotype with a few counts. V and J are TRBV19 and TRBJ2-4; possibly TRBD1 for D (5 bases). The germline V gene has CDR1 LNHDA and CDR2 SQIVND (reference sequence). Trimming shortened V by 6 bases and J by 7 bases, and 13 bases separated the two germline ends. The CDR3 spans 13 residues. DNA of the CDR3: TGTGCCAGTAGCACAGGAAATAGTAACATTCAGTACTTC. This translates into CASSTGNSNIQYF. Full variable domain (missing parts from reference TRBV19 and TRBJ2-4): DGGITQSPKYLFRKEGQNVTLSCEQNLNHDAMYWYRQDPGQGLRLIYYSQIVNDFQKGDIAEGYSVSREKKESFPLTVTSAQKNPTAFYLCASSTGNSNIQYFGAGTRLSVL.

This clonotype showed up just a few times. The chain recombines TRBV6-1 with TRBJ1-1, with TRBD1 as a possible D gene (5 bases). Trimming removed 1 base at V and 12 bases at J, with 12 bases between. CDR3 length equals 12 residues. The germline gives CDR1 MNHNS, CDR2 SASEGT. The CDR3 spells CASSEVGTVTFF. Here the CDR3 DNA reads TGTGCCAGCAGTGAAGTGGGGACGGTAACTTTCTTT.

This clonotype was observed a few times. The rearrangement uses TRBV12-3 or TRBV12-4 and TRBJ1-2; D possibly corresponds to TRBD1 (6 bases). This CDR3 is built from 16 residues. The ends were cut back, 2 bases at V and 7 bases at J, with 20 bases in the middle. CDR3 nucleotide sequence: TGTGCCAGCAGTTTAAGGCAGGGGCGAGATTCAATTGGCTACACCTTC. It is translated as CASSLRQGRDSIGYTF.

This clonotype has a handful of counts. The V and J genes are TRBV7-2 and TRBJ2-3, with TRBD1 matching over 9 bases. The V segment lost 0 bases and the J segment 3 bases; nucleotides outside the gene matches: 7. The CDR3 has 17 residues. The germline CDR1 and CDR2 sequences are SGHTA and FQGNSA. The CDR3 loop reads CASSLAPPGQGTDTQYF. The CDR3 DNA reads as TGTGCCAGCAGCTTAGCTCCACCGGGACAGGGAACAGATACGCAGTATTTT.

In this sample, this clonotype turned up a few times. This chain connects TRBV5-1 to TRBJ2-3, with D tentatively TRBD2 (6 bases). V lost 2 bases and J 6 bases, leaving 10 bases between the germline ends. Germline V gene data show CDR1 as SGHRS and CDR2 as YFSETQ. The length of the CDR3 is 13 residues. The CDR3 region is CASSFLARDTQYF. Here the CDR3 DNA reads TGCGCCAGCAGCTTCCTAGCGAGGGATACGCAGTATTTT.

The chain combines TRBV10-2 with TRBJ2-7; the match to TRBD2 covers 13 bases. The CDR3 runs 14 residues. Germline V gives CDR1 WSHSY, CDR2 SAAADI. V dropped 7 bases and J dropped 7; count of bases not matched to a gene: 7. CDR3 DNA sequence: TGCGCCAGCAAACTAGCGGGAGGGCCGGGTGAGCAGTACGTC. Translating it yields CASKLAGGPGEQYV.

Only a few counts were recorded for this clonotype. The chain combines TRBV7-6 with TRBJ2-7; D remains ambiguous. The CDR3 runs to 12 residues. Germline loops: CDR1 SGHVS, CDR2 FNYEAQ. V shed 5 bases and J shed 2 bases, with 7 bases lying between them. The DNA for the CDR3 is TGTGCCAGCAGCCACGGTACCTACGAGCAGTACTTC. It encodes CASSHGTYEQYF.

The gene calls are TRBV19 and TRBJ2-5; unclear D gene. Trimming removed 3 bases from V and 3 bases from J, with 8 bases in between. The CDR3 spans 13 residues. The V gene's germline CDR1 is LNHDA and CDR2 SQIVND (reference sequence). DNA of the CDR3: TGTGCCAGTAGTATGTTCGGAAAAGAGACCCAGTACTTC. Protein sequence: CASSMFGKETQYF.

This rearrangement joins TRBV5-8 to TRBJ2-3; TRBD2 is a possible D gene (6 bases). CDR3 length: 14 residues. Germline values: CDR1 SGHTS, CDR2 YDEGEE. V gave up 5 bases and J gave up 1 base, with 11 bases separating them. This CDR3 reads CASSGGRRTDTQYF. The CDR3, as DNA: TGTGCCAGCAGTGGGGGGAGACGCACAGATACGCAGTATTTT.

This clonotype was detected ten times or more. The V call is TRBV7-2, the J call TRBJ1-2; no firm D call. CDR3 length: 15 residues. Germline V CDR1 and CDR2: SGHTA, FQGNSA. The ends were cut back, 0 bases at V and 0 bases at J, with 8 bases in the middle. The CDR3 sequence: CASSLALGSNYGYTF. The CDR3 bases are TGTGCCAGCAGCTTAGCGTTGGGGTCTAACTATGGCTACACCTTC.

This chain links TRBV5-6 with TRBJ2-3; 8 bases agree with TRBD2. This CDR3 has 15 residues. The germline V gene encodes CDR1 SGHDT and CDR2 YYEEEE. Losses at the gene ends were 4 bases for V and 0 bases for J; bases not matched to a gene: 4. The CDR3 reads CASSGTRRSTDTQYF. The CDR3 DNA follows: TGTGCCAGCAGCGGGACTAGGCGTAGCACAGATACGCAGTATTTT.

Concerning this clonotype itself: Its ends do not fully match the called genes, so a read error is possible. The V call is TRBV4-2, the J call TRBJ1-1; TRBD1 is a possible D gene (5 bases). CDR1 and CDR2 (germline): LGHNA, YNFKEQ. The length of the CDR3 is 15 residues. This CDR3 is CASSQDVDRPTEAVF. CDR3 sequence (DNA): TGTGCCAGCAGCCAAGATGTTGACAGACCCACTGAAGCTGTCTTT.